This is a list of T cell receptor beta chains from one sample in a study of control samples from healthy donors and cancer patients. Only in-frame clones appear in the TCRdb table, and some are missing; sequencing was by immunoSEQ multiplex PCR. The table records 100,000 to 150,000 clones, roughly 92% of them present only once. Specimen: blood. Receptors were obtained from a man between 18 and 29 years old in good health. Each CDR3 is given with its conserved first and last residue. The D gene is left open where the match is weak. Rows may omit the clone size; those that give it use once, few, many or a size class.

CDR3nt | CDR3aa | abundance | d_gene | j_gene | v_gene
TGTGCCAGGTCCGGGACAGCCTCCTACGAGCAGTACTTC | CARSGTASYEQYF | . | TRBD1 | TRBJ2-7 | TRBV27
TGTGCCAGCTCACCACCGGAAGGTGCAGTCTATGGCTACACCTTC | CASSPPEGAVYGYTF | . | . | TRBJ1-2 | TRBV18
TGTGCCAGCAGTTTCGGGGATTCACCCCTCCACTTT | CASSFGDSPLHF | once | . | TRBJ1-6 | TRBV27
TGTGCCAGCAGCTCCGGACTAGCTCTGGAGACCCAGTACTTC | CASSSGLALETQYF | . | TRBD2 | TRBJ2-5 | TRBV9
TGCGCCAGCAGCTTCCAGACAGGGGGCACTCTACTGAACACTGAAGCTTTCTTT | CASSFQTGGTLLNTEAFF | . | TRBD1 | TRBJ1-1 | TRBV5-1
TGTGCCAGCAGCACCCAGGAGAACAATCAGCCCCAGCATTTT | CASSTQENNQPQHF | . | . | TRBJ1-5 | TRBV7-9
TGTGCCAGCGCGAAAAGGGAGGGGAACACTGAAGCTTTCTTT | CASAKREGNTEAFF | few | . | TRBJ1-1 | TRBV3-1/TRBV3-2
TGTGCCAGCCGTCGGGGGGGCAATCAGCCCCAGCATTTT | CASRRGGNQPQHF | . | . | TRBJ1-5 | TRBV6-5
TGTGCCAGCAGCCACGACAAGTGGTGGGAAGCTTTCTTT | CASSHDKWWEAFF | . | . | TRBJ1-1 | TRBV14
TGTGCCAGCAGTTCCCGGTCTTACACCGGGGAGCTGTTTTTT | CASSSRSYTGELFF | once | . | TRBJ2-2 | TRBV25-1
TGTGCCATCAGTGAGTCGAGGATTCTCTATCAGCCCCAGCATTTT | CAISESRILYQPQHF | . | . | TRBJ1-5 | TRBV10-3
TGTGCCAGCAGCCGACTCACCGGGGAGCTGTTTTTT | CASSRLTGELFF | . | . | TRBJ2-2 | TRBV6-2/TRBV6-3
TGTGCCAGCAGATGGGACTCTTACAATGAGCAGTTCTTC | CASRWDSYNEQFF | . | . | TRBJ2-1 | TRBV6-5
TGTGCCAGCAGTGTCTGGACGGCCACCTACGAGCAGTACTTC | CASSVWTATYEQYF | . | . | TRBJ2-7 | TRBV2
TGCAGCGTTGAAGCAGGAAGTGTCGGGGAGCTGTTTTTT | CSVEAGSVGELFF | . | . | TRBJ2-2 | TRBV29-1
TGTGCCAGCAGCTTAGAATATCCAGCTCCCTACTCTGGAAACACCATATATTTT | CASSLEYPAPYSGNTIYF | . | . | TRBJ1-3 | TRBV7-2
TGTGCTAGTGGTTTGGCAGGGGGCACTGAAGCTTTCTTT | CASGLAGGTEAFF | . | TRBD1 | TRBJ1-1 | TRBV12-5
TGTGCCACCTCAGGGGGGGCATACGAGCAGTACTTC | CATSGGAYEQYF | . | . | TRBJ2-7 | TRBV6-5
TGTGCCAGCAGCCAAGATCCAGGGGGCGCTGGTGGCTACACCTTC | CASSQDPGGAGGYTF | . | TRBD1 | TRBJ1-2 | TRBV4-2
TGTGCCATCACAGGCGGGGGAACTGCAGATACGCAGTATTTT | CAITGGGTADTQYF | . | TRBD2 | TRBJ2-3 | TRBV10-3
TGTGCCAGCAGTGAACAGGGGGTTATGAACACTGAAGCTTTCTTT | CASSEQGVMNTEAFF | . | TRBD1 | TRBJ1-1 | TRBV2
TGTGCCATCAGTGAGTCCGCATATAATTCACCCCTCCACTTT | CAISESAYNSPLHF | . | . | TRBJ1-6 | TRBV10-3
TGCGCCAGCAGCCGGGGGACCCTTGCGGGCTACGAGCAGTACTTC | CASSRGTLAGYEQYF | . | . | TRBJ2-7 | TRBV4-1
TGTGCCATCAGTGAGTCGATCGGTCGGACAGATGGGAACACTGAAGCTTTCTTT | CAISESIGRTDGNTEAFF | . | . | TRBJ1-1 | TRBV10-3
TGTGCCAGCTCACCGGGGACAGGGGGAACAGATACGCAGTATTTT | CASSPGTGGTDTQYF | . | TRBD1 | TRBJ2-3 | TRBV18
TGCGCCAGCAGCCAAGGACAGAACTATGGCTACACCTTC | CASSQGQNYGYTF | once | . | TRBJ1-2 | TRBV4-1
TGTGCCAGCAGCGGACAGATTTCCTCTCAGCCCCAGCATTTT | CASSGQISSQPQHF | few | . | TRBJ1-5 | TRBV6-2/TRBV6-3
TGTGCCAGTAGTAACGGGAATGGCAATCAGCCCCAGCATTTT | CASSNGNGNQPQHF | . | . | TRBJ1-5 | TRBV19
TGTGCCAGCAGCTTGGCAGACAGGGTAGGCAATCAGCCCCAGCATTTT | CASSLADRVGNQPQHF | . | TRBD1 | TRBJ1-5 | TRBV5-6
TGTGCCAGCAGTTTGGGGCAGGAATTGAACACTGAAGCTTTCTTT | CASSLGQELNTEAFF | . | . | TRBJ1-1 | TRBV27
TGTGCCAGCAGCTTGTTAGCGGGGGGCAATCATGAGCAGTTCTTC | CASSLLAGGNHEQFF | . | TRBD2 | TRBJ2-1 | TRBV7-3
TGTGCTAGTGGTTTGGTACTAGCGGGACACACCGGGGAGCTGTTTTTT | CASGLVLAGHTGELFF | . | TRBD2 | TRBJ2-2 | TRBV12-5
TGTGCCAGTAGTGTTTCAGGGAAGAGCTCTGGGGCCAACGTCCTGACTTTC | CASSVSGKSSGANVLTF | . | . | TRBJ2-6 | TRBV19
TGTGCCAGCACCCCGACGGGAAATTCACCCCTCCACTTT | CASTPTGNSPLHF | once | . | TRBJ1-6 | TRBV11-2
TGCAGCGCGACGGGGGATGACACCGGGGAGCTGTTTTTT | CSATGDDTGELFF | . | . | TRBJ2-2 | TRBV29-1
TGTGCCAGCAGCTTAGGGCTAGCGGGGGGAAACAATGAGCAGTTCTTC | CASSLGLAGGNNEQFF | . | TRBD2 | TRBJ2-1 | TRBV7-9
TGTGCCAGCAGCCCCTCGGGCCAACAGGACTATGGCTACACCTTC | CASSPSGQQDYGYTF | . | . | TRBJ1-2 | TRBV9
TGTGCCAGCAGCCAGAAGCCGGAGAGGGAGCTGTTTTTT | CASSQKPERELFF | once | . | TRBJ2-2 | TRBV3-1/TRBV3-2
TGCGCCAGCAGCTTGCAAGATACCGGGGAGCTGTTTTTT | CASSLQDTGELFF | . | . | TRBJ2-2 | TRBV5-1
TGTGCCAGCAGTCCGTCAGAGATCTCCTACGAGCAGTACTTC | CASSPSEISYEQYF | . | . | TRBJ2-7 | TRBV27
TGCGCCAGTAATGTAGGGACAGGGACGCCCTACGAGCAGTACTTC | CASNVGTGTPYEQYF | . | TRBD1 | TRBJ2-7 | TRBV5-1
TGTGCCAGCAGCTCGTCCTATTCACCCCTCCACTTT | CASSSSYSPLHF | . | . | TRBJ1-6 | TRBV7-3
TGTGCCAGCAGCGGGACTAGGACTAGCAATGAGCAGTTCTTC | CASSGTRTSNEQFF | . | TRBD2 | TRBJ2-1 | TRBV6-5
TGTGCCAGCAGTATCGGGACAGTCCTCTACGAGCAGTACTTC | CASSIGTVLYEQYF | . | TRBD1 | TRBJ2-7 | TRBV6-6
TGTGCCAGCAGGGACGGACTAGCGGACGAGCAGTACTTC | CASRDGLADEQYF | . | TRBD2 | TRBJ2-7 | TRBV6-6
TGTGCCAGCAACTCGCCGGGGGGGAGCCCGTCCTACGAGCAGTACTTC | CASNSPGGSPSYEQYF | . | TRBD2 | TRBJ2-7 | TRBV2
TGTGCCAGTTCCGGGGGGGAAACGCAGCCCCAGCATTTT | CASSGGETQPQHF | . | . | TRBJ1-5 | TRBV2
TGTGCCAGCAGCCGCCCCCAAGTCAGCGGGGGCACAGATACGCAGTATTTT | CASSRPQVSGGTDTQYF | . | TRBD2 | TRBJ2-3 | TRBV11-2
TGTGCCAGTAGTATAGAGGGACTAGCGTCCAATGAGCAGTTCTTC | CASSIEGLASNEQFF | . | TRBD2 | TRBJ2-1 | TRBV19
TGTGCCAGCAGTGAGGATTCGGGAGGGTCTGGAAACACCATATATTTT | CASSEDSGGSGNTIYF | . | . | TRBJ1-3 | TRBV2
TGCGCCAGCAGCCCGGACGGACGTGGTAGCAATCAGCCCCAGCATTTT | CASSPDGRGSNQPQHF | once | . | TRBJ1-5 | TRBV5-1
TGTGCCAGCTCACCACCTCGGGGGGAGGACAATGAGCAGTTCTTC | CASSPPRGEDNEQFF | . | TRBD2 | TRBJ2-1 | TRBV18
TGTGCCAGCAGCTTACGACTCAACACAGATACGCAGTATTTT | CASSLRLNTDTQYF | . | . | TRBJ2-3 | TRBV7-2
TGTGCCAGCAGACAGGGTGTACGGCAGCCCCAGCATTTT | CASRQGVRQPQHF | . | . | TRBJ1-5 | TRBV6-5
TGTGCCAGCAGGAACGGAAGGACAGGGGGCAACCGGAATCAGCCCCAGCATTTT | CASRNGRTGGNRNQPQHF | . | TRBD1 | TRBJ1-5 | TRBV7-6
TGTGCCAGCAGCCGGCGGGACAGATACACAGATACGCAGTATTTT | CASSRRDRYTDTQYF | . | . | TRBJ2-3 | TRBV3-1/TRBV3-2